This T cell receptor beta chain emerged from a study of blood T cell repertoires in COVID-19. The CDR3 runs to 18 residues. Germline CDR1 reads SGHTA; CDR2 reads FQGNSA. Trimming removed 5 bases from V and 1 base from J; junction bases left unmatched: 12. Per the original data handling: Reference gene primer amplification gave nucleated cell count estimates. This table comes from immunoSEQ multiplex PCR, and its TCRdb copy is limited to in-frame clones, with some not included. V and J calls plus clone size are reproduced from that table; the DNA served to infer D and trimming. The profile shows under 200,000 clones, roughly 78% of them singletons. Enrolment of Seattle patients took place during active infection, and they were followed longitudinally.

Sequencing input: peripheral blood. This rearrangement joins TRBV7-2 to TRBJ2-7; the match to TRBD1 covers 12 bases. The sequence derives from a woman in her sixties with COVID-19, enrolled during active disease. CDR3 DNA: TGTGCCAGCAGCAATAGTGGGACAGGGGGCCGATTTTCCTACGAGCAGTACTTC. This encodes CASSNSGTGGRFSYEQYF.